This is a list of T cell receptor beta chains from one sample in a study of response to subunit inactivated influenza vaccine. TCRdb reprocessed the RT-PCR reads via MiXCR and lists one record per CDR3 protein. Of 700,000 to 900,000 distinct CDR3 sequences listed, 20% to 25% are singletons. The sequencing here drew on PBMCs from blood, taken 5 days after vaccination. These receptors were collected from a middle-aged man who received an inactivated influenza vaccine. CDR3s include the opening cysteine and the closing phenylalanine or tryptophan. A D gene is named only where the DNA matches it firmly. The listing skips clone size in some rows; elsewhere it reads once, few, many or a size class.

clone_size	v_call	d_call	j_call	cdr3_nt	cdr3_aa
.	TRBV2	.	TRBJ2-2	TGTGCCAGCAGTTTAGGGAGGACAGCGAACACCGGGGAGCTGTTTTTT	CASSLGRTANTGELFF
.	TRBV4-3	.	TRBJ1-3	TGCGCCAGCAGCCAAGGGCCGGGTAGGGGAAACACCATATATTTT	CASSQGPGRGNTIYF
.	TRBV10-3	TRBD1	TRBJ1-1	TGTGCCATCAGTGAGAGGCAGGGGGATGCTGAAGCTTTCTTT	CAISERQGDAEAFF
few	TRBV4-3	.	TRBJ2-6	TGCGCCAGCAGCCGGGGTGCCCTCTCCTCTGGGGCCAACGTCCTGACTTTC	CASSRGALSSGANVLTF
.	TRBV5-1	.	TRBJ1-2	TGCGCCAGCAGCTTGGGGGAGGGATCGGATGGCTACACCTTC	CASSLGEGSDGYTF
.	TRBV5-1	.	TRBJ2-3	TGCGCCAGCAGCCCCGGGACTCTACCGGATACGCAGTATTTT	CASSPGTLPDTQYF
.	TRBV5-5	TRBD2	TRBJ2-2	TGTGCCAGCAGCTTGGGGCTAGCGGGGGCCGGTTTGGCCGGGGAGCTGTTTTTT	CASSLGLAGAGLAGELFF
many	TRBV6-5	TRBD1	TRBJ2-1	TGTGCCAGCAGTTCACAATCGCTTCGGACAGGCTACAATGAGCAGTTCTTC	CASSSQSLRTGYNEQFF
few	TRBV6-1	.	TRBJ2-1	TGTGCCAGCAGCAGGGGGACTAGAGGGAATGAGCAGTTCTTC	CASSRGTRGNEQFF
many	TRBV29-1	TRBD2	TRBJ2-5	TGCAGCGCCGGACTAGTTGGGACCCAGTACTTC	CSAGLVGTQYF
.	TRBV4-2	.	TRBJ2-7	TGTGCCAGCAGCTACGCGGCGCGGTCGAGCTCCTACGAGCAGTACTTC	CASSYAARSSSYEQYF
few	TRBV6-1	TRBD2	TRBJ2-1	TGTGCCAGCACACCGTCGGGGGGCAATGAGCAGTTCTTC	CASTPSGGNEQFF
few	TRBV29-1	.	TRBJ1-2	TGCAGCGTCCAGGGCACGTATGGCTACACCTTC	CSVQGTYGYTF
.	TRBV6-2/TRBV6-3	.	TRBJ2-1	TGTGCCAGCAGAACGGTGTTACTCAATGAGCAGTTCTTC	CASRTVLLNEQFF
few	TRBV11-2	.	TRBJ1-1	TGTGCCAGCAGCACAAATGGGGGGCAGACTGAAGCTTTCTTT	CASSTNGGQTEAFF
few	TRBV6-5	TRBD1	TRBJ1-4	TGTGCCAGCAGTTACCTGGACAGGACTGCAACTAATGAAAAACTGTTTTTT	CASSYLDRTATNEKLFF
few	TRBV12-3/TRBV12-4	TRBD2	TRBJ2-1	TGTGCCAGCACCTCTTGGGGCGGGGGGCGCTACAATGAGCAGTTCTTC	CASTSWGGGRYNEQFF
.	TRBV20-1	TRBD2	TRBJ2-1	TGCAGTGCCAGAGTGACGGGACTAGCGGGAGGTTACAATGAGCAGTTCTTC	CSARVTGLAGGYNEQFF
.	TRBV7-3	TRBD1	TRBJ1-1	TGTGCCAGCAGCCGACAGGGGCGGTCTGAAGCTTTCTTT	CASSRQGRSEAFF
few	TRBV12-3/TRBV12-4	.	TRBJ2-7	TGTGCCAGCAGTTTTAGTGCGGGGGCGACCTACGAGCAGTACTTC	CASSFSAGATYEQYF
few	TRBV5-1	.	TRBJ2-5	TGCGCCAGCAGCTTGGGGGGCAAGCAAGAGACCCAGTACTTC	CASSLGGKQETQYF
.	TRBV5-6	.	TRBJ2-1	TGTGCCAGCAGCTTGCACAGGTTCGATGAGCAGTTCTTC	CASSLHRFDEQFF
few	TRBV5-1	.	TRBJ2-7	TGCGCCAGCAGCTTGGGCCTAGCGCGGACCTACGAGCAGTACTTC	CASSLGLARTYEQYF
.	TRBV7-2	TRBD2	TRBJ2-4	TGTGCCAGCAGCCCGGGAGGGGGGCGGAACATTCAGTACTTC	CASSPGGGRNIQYF
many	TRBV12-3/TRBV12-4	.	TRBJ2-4	TGTGCCAGCAGGCCTGACAGAGATCTAGCCAAAAACATTCAGTACTTC	CASRPDRDLAKNIQYF
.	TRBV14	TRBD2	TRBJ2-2	TGTGCCAGCAGCCAGTACGCTAGCGGGAGGGCCGGGGAGCTGTTTTTT	CASSQYASGRAGELFF
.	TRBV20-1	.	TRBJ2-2	TGCAGTGCTAGAGCAGGGGGAGGGCCCGGGGAGCTGTTTTTT	CSARAGGGPGELFF
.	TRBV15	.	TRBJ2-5	TGTGCCACCAGCAGAGATGGTGCTGCCGGAGAGACCCAGTACTTC	CATSRDGAAGETQYF
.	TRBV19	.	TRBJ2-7	TGTGCCAGTAGGGCGGGGCCTTCCTCCTACGAGCAGTACTTC	CASRAGPSSYEQYF
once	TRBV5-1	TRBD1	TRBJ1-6	TGCGCCAGCAGCTCGCAGGGGGCCACCCTCCACTTT	CASSSQGATLHF
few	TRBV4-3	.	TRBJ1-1	TGCGCCAGCAGCCAATCCAGGGACACTGAAGCTTTCTTT	CASSQSRDTEAFF
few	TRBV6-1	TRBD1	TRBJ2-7	TGTGCCAGCAGTGGACCTACTAGGGGGCGACTCGCCTACGAGCAGTACTTC	CASSGPTRGRLAYEQYF
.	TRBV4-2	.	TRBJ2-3	TGTGCCAGCAGCCAAGCCAGGCAGAGCACAGATACGCAGTATTTT	CASSQARQSTDTQYF
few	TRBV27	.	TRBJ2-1	TGTGCCAGCAGTGTCATGCCGCCCAAGGGAGAAATCAATGAGCAGTTCTTC	CASSVMPPKGEINEQFF
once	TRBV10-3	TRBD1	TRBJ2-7	TGTGCCTCGGCCGGGACAGAAGCCTACGAGCAGTACTTC	CASAGTEAYEQYF
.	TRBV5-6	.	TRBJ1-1	TGTGCCAGCAGCTCGCGACAGGCGAACACTGAAGCTTTCTTT	CASSSRQANTEAFF
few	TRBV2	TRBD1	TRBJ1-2	TGTGCCAGCAGCCCCCTAGTAAGAACAGGGGGCGACACCTTC	CASSPLVRTGGDTF
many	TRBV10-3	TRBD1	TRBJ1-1	TGTGCCATCAGTGGTGACAGGGACACTGAAGCTTTCTTT	CAISGDRDTEAFF
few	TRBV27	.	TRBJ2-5	TGTGCCAGCAGATCGTTTTTGCGGGGGCCTCAAGAGACCCAGTACTTC	CASRSFLRGPQETQYF
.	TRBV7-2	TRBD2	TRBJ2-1	TGTGCCAGCAGCTTCGGACTAGCGGGAGACGAGCAGTTCTTC	CASSFGLAGDEQFF
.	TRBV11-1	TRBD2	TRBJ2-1	TGTGCCAGCAGCTTAGGCACGTCTAGCGGGAGGGCCTCCAATGAGCAGTTCTTC	CASSLGTSSGRASNEQFF
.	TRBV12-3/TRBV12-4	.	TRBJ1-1	TGTGCCAGCAGATGGGGGAACACTGAAGCTTTCTTT	CASRWGNTEAFF
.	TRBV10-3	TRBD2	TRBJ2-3	TGTGCCATCGCCCCTGAAGCGGGGGGTGGGACAGATACGCAGTATTTT	CAIAPEAGGGTDTQYF